These T cell receptor beta chains were read from a single sample in a study of cytomegalovirus exposure and HLA in healthy donors. Sequencing was performed with immunoSEQ multiplex PCR; in TCRdb, only in-frame clones are kept and a portion is missing. This sample has over 150,000 clones, with 65% to 85% found just once. The sequenced sample consisted of PBMCs. These receptors were obtained from a woman in her thirties or forties in good health and CMV-seropositive. Each CDR3 is given with its conserved first and last residue. The order of the fields is J gene, clone size, V gene, D gene, CDR3 length, CDR3 DNA, CDR3 protein. A D gene is named only where the DNA matches it firmly. Clone sizes are given selectively: once, few, many, or a class where the clone is expanded.

>TRBJ2-3|-|TRBV2|-|16
TGTGCCAGCAGTCCCGCCCCTAGCGCTCGCACAGATACGCAGTATTTT
CASSPAPSARTDTQYF
>TRBJ1-2|few|TRBV11-3|TRBD1|17
TGTGCCAGCAGCCGAATGACAGGGGCCCAAACCGTCTATGGCTACACCTTC
CASSRMTGAQTVYGYTF
>TRBJ2-1|few|TRBV10-1|TRBD1|15
TGCGCCAGCAGTGGTGACAGGGGGGCATCAAATGAGCAGTTCTTC
CASSGDRGASNEQFF
>TRBJ1-2|few|TRBV6-6|TRBD1|14
TGTGCCAGCACCGGGACAGCCAGTAACTATGGCTACACCTTC
CASTGTASNYGYTF
>TRBJ1-2|-|TRBV27|TRBD1|15
TGTGCCAGCAGCCTGGTGGGACAGCGGAACTATGGCTACACCTTC
CASSLVGQRNYGYTF
>TRBJ2-1|few|TRBV7-9|TRBD2|15
TGTGCCAGCAGCCCGCCGGGGGGTAGCCGCAATGAGCAGTTCTTC
CASSPPGGSRNEQFF
>TRBJ2-4|-|TRBV6-5|TRBD1|13
TGTGCCAGCAGTTCGGACAGGGGCAACATTCAGTACTTC
CASSSDRGNIQYF
>TRBJ2-6|few|TRBV4-1|-|17
TGCGCCAGCAGCCAAGCAGCCAGGGGCACTGGGGCCAACGTCCTGACTTTC
CASSQAARGTGANVLTF
>TRBJ2-6|-|TRBV7-9|TRBD2|18
TGTGCCAGCAGCCCATTTTCTAGCGGGAGGGCTGGGGCCAACGTCCTGACTTTC
CASSPFSSGRAGANVLTF
>TRBJ2-3|-|TRBV19|TRBD1|15
TGTGCCAGTAGCTCACCTGGACAGGGTACAGATACGCAGTATTTT
CASSSPGQGTDTQYF
>TRBJ2-1|once|TRBV7-9|TRBD2|15
TGTGCCAGCAGCGGCTGGACTAGCGGGTACAATGAGCAGTTCTTC
CASSGWTSGYNEQFF
>TRBJ1-1|once|TRBV5-1|TRBD1|15
TGCGCCAGCAGCACAGACAGGGGGCTTACGGATGAAGCTTTCTTT
CASSTDRGLTDEAFF
>TRBJ2-7|-|TRBV15|TRBD1|15
TGTGCCACCAGCAGAGACCCACAGGGGGCCGGCGAGCAGTACTTC
CATSRDPQGAGEQYF
>TRBJ2-7|few|TRBV29-1|-|12
TGCAGCGTTCAAGACAGTACCTACGAGCAGTACTTC
CSVQDSTYEQYF
>TRBJ2-3|-|TRBV13|TRBD2|17
TGTGCCAGCAGCTACGGCGGGAGGAGTTCCCCCACAGATACGCAGTATTTT
CASSYGGRSSPTDTQYF
>TRBJ2-4|-|TRBV2|TRBD1|15
TGTGCCAGCAGCGAGGGGGCGGGAGCCAAAAACATTCAGTACTTC
CASSEGAGAKNIQYF
>TRBJ2-1|-|TRBV6-5|TRBD1|15
TGTGCCAGCAGGCCCGACAGGGTCAGGGGGAATGAGCAGTTCTTC
CASRPDRVRGNEQFF
>TRBJ2-1|-|TRBV29-1|-|13
TGCAGCGTTGAAGATGAACGGGGAACGGGGCAGTTCTTC
CSVEDERGTGQFF
>TRBJ2-2|once|TRBV27|TRBD2|17
TGTGCCAGCTTGGGACTAGCGGGCCACGCGAACACCGGGGAGCTGTTTTTT
CASLGLAGHANTGELFF
>TRBJ2-3|few|TRBV7-9|TRBD2|18
TGTGCCAGCAGCCGGACAGGCGAACTAGCGGGAGGTCTGGATACGCAGTATTTT
CASSRTGELAGGLDTQYF
>TRBJ2-7|-|TRBV7-9|-|12
TGTTCCAGCAGCAGGGGAATCGACGAGCAGTACTTC
CSSSRGIDEQYF
>TRBJ2-7|-|TRBV4-2|-|15
TGTGCCAGCAGCCAGGCCGGGACATCTGAACACGAGCAGTACTTC
CASSQAGTSEHEQYF
>TRBJ1-5|-|TRBV28|-|14
TGTGCCAGCAGACAGGGCACGGGGAATCAGCCCCAGCATTTT
CASRQGTGNQPQHF
>TRBJ2-7|few|TRBV5-4|-|14
TGTGCCAGCAGCCCGGACTACTTTTTGGGCGAGCAGTACTTC
CASSPDYFLGEQYF
>TRBJ2-1|-|TRBV19|TRBD2|17
TGTGCCAGTAGTATAAGGCCTAGCGGGAGTACCCACAATGAGCAGTTCTTC
CASSIRPSGSTHNEQFF
>TRBJ2-2|-|TRBV9|-|15
TGTGCCAGCAGCCCCCTGGACAGAAACACCGGGGAGCTGTTTTTT
CASSPLDRNTGELFF
>TRBJ2-5|-|TRBV29-1|TRBD2|18
TGCAGCCATAGGGGGCTAGCGGGACCTGCCTTACCTCAAGAGACCCAGTACTTC
CSHRGLAGPALPQETQYF
>TRBJ2-3|few|TRBV7-3|TRBD2|17
TGTGCCAGCAGCTTAACGGGATCTAGCGGGGACGCAGATACGCAGTATTTT
CASSLTGSSGDADTQYF
>TRBJ1-1|-|TRBV18|-|13
TGTGCCAGCTCACCTACACTGAACACTGAAGCTTTCTTT
CASSPTLNTEAFF
>TRBJ1-1|once|TRBV7-6|TRBD1|13
TGTGCCAGCAGGAAAACAGGGGACAATGAAGCTTTCTTT
CASRKTGDNEAFF
>TRBJ2-7|-|TRBV29-1|TRBD2|13
TGCAGCGTTGGGGGACTAGCGGGAGACGAGCAGTACTTC
CSVGGLAGDEQYF
>TRBJ2-1|-|TRBV10-1|TRBD2|15
TGCGCCAGCAGTCAACTAGCGGGAGGGGGCAATGAGCAGTTCTTC
CASSQLAGGGNEQFF
>TRBJ2-7|-|TRBV14|-|13
TGTGCCAGCAGCCCCGACGCAGTGAGGGAGCAGTACTTC
CASSPDAVREQYF
>TRBJ2-7|-|TRBV11-3|TRBD1|14
TGTGCCAGCAGCGCCCGGGACAGCTCCTACGAGCAGTACTTC
CASSARDSSYEQYF
>TRBJ1-1|-|TRBV30|-|15
TGTGCCTGGCTAGGACAGCTACAAGTTTCCACTGAAGCTTTCTTT
CAWLGQLQVSTEAFF
>TRBJ2-7|-|TRBV30|TRBD1|13
TGTGCCTGGAGTGTGGGACAGGGGTACGAGCAGTACTTC
CAWSVGQGYEQYF
>TRBJ1-1|-|TRBV6-4|TRBD1|15
TGTGCCAGCGAAAGGGACAGGGCGGGGAACACTGAAGCTTTCTTT
CASERDRAGNTEAFF
>TRBJ2-7|once|TRBV4-2|TRBD2|15
TGTGCCAGCAGCCAAGATCTGGCGGGAGGCTACGAGCAGTACTTC
CASSQDLAGGYEQYF
>TRBJ2-6|-|TRBV4-1|-|19
TGCGCCAGCAGCCAAGACAGGGGCGTAAGGCTGAGCGGGGCCAACGTCCTGACTTTC
CASSQDRGVRLSGANVLTF
>TRBJ2-5|-|TRBV5-1|-|14
TGCGCCAGCAGCATGAACAGTGGGCCGGAGACCCAGTACTTC
CASSMNSGPETQYF
>TRBJ1-1|-|TRBV28|TRBD1|16
TGTGCCAGCACCGTACCCTTGGGGACAGGGAACACTGAAGCTTTCTTT
CASTVPLGTGNTEAFF
>TRBJ2-3|-|TRBV11-2|-|12
TGTGCCAGCAGTCCTCAGGCAGATACGCAGTATTTT
CASSPQADTQYF
>TRBJ2-1|-|TRBV4-1|TRBD2|17
TGCGCCAGCAGCCAAGAAGGGTACGGACTAGCGGGAGGGAAGCAGTTCTTC
CASSQEGYGLAGGKQFF
>TRBJ1-3|once|TRBV30|-|16
TGTGCCTGGAGTCCTGGGCGCGTAAGCTCTGGAAACACCATATATTTT
CAWSPGRVSSGNTIYF
>TRBJ2-7|-|TRBV28|TRBD2|16
TGTGCCAGCCACGGCGTTGGACTAGCGGGAGAATACGAGCAGTACTTC
CASHGVGLAGEYEQYF
>TRBJ2-5|-|TRBV6-4|-|12
TGTGCCAGGAAGGAGGGCCTGGAGACCCAGTACTTC
CARKEGLETQYF
>TRBJ2-2|-|TRBV7-9|-|13
TGTGCCAGCAGCCCACTTGGAGGCGGGGAGCTGTTTTTT
CASSPLGGGELFF
>TRBJ1-4|-|TRBV6-1|-|15
TGTGCCAGCAGTGCGGTGGCAGGAGGAAATGAAAAACTGTTTTTT
CASSAVAGGNEKLFF
>TRBJ1-1|-|TRBV18|-|13
TGTGCCAGCTCACTACGCCCGGACACTGAAGCTTTCTTT
CASSLRPDTEAFF
>TRBJ2-5|-|TRBV10-3|TRBD1|17
TGTGCCATCAGTGAGTTTACAGGGGTAATGGGACAAGAGACCCAGTACTTC
CAISEFTGVMGQETQYF